This T cell receptor (beta chain) was captured in a study of CD8 T cells in Susac syndrome (dated by TCRdb to about 2019). Concerning the study at large: Of the Susac syndrome patients who were sequenced, more than five had clinically active disease and roughly eight were in clinical remission. At blood withdrawal, Susac syndrome patients were either therapy-naive, taking corticosteroids (in some cases with IVIg as well), or taking IVIg alone. Whether CD8+ T cell activation and differentiation in Susac syndrome was antigen driven was tested using repertoire sequencing. Clonality of the CD8+ T cell repertoire was compared between more than 10 healthy donors, approximately 14 Susac syndrome patients and 15 multiple sclerosis patients. Results the study describes overall, beyond this receptor: Susac syndrome CD8+ repertoires showed clonal expansion, highest in CD8+ TEMRA cells and greater in clinically active than remitting patients. The number of individuals in the TCR sequencing and HLA analysis was recognized as being relatively small. In the total CD8+ and CD8+ TEMRA repertoires, approximately 16 and five Susac-specific public clones, respectively, were identified.

RNA was extracted using the RNeasy kit, and about 0.45 to 1 ug of the RNA was reverse transcribed with random hexamers. The immunoSEQ multiplex PCR assay, which covers 54 Vbeta and 13 Jbeta segments, was used to amplify TCR beta CDR3 regions. To correct PCR amplification bias, a synthetic template baseline was used for both primer optimization and computational correction. For the original study's pipeline: Reads were annotated to V, D and J genes according to IMGT and were analyzed with immunoSEQ Analyzer, with only productive sequences retained. Clonality was computed as one minus Shannon entropy normalized by log2 of the number of productive unique sequences. For each patient and control, public and private clones were evaluated within the 100 most prevalent clones. Susac-specific clones were defined as absent from healthy and MS cohorts, over a thousand published viral clones and other ImmuneACCESS disease sequences. TCRdb reprocessing: public reads trimmed at Q25 with fastp, clones called with MiXCR, in-frame beta chains kept. Entries that share a CDR3 protein sequence are merged under the most common genes and DNA. TCRdb assigned the V and J calls; the authors' analysis was not used. This sample comprises 75,000 to 95,000 distinct CDR3 sequences, roughly 92% of them detected only once. The biggest ten clones account for 0.45% to 0.55% of the sample.

Notes on this clonotype: It has no known antigen specificity. No quality values exist for individual bases; no much larger clone is one base distant.

Peripheral blood CD8+ and CD4+ T cells from healthy donors, Susac syndrome patients and multiple sclerosis patients were profiled using high-throughput TCR beta sequencing. The Susac syndrome patients fulfilled recently defined diagnostic criteria for either definite or probable disease. Bulk CD8+ and CD4+ T cells were purified by magnetic negative isolation, whereas CD8+ TEMRA cells were enriched by FACS. Blood was collected in EDTA tubes and processed within 24 hours, with PBMCs isolated through density gradient centrifugation. PBMCs intended for TCR sequencing were cryopreserved in liquid nitrogen and were subsequently thawed in a 37 degrees C water bath. The sorted or isolated CD4+, CD8+ and CD8+ TEMRA cells had a purity of 90% or higher. The germline V gene supplies CDR1 SGHTA and CDR2 FQGNSA. The CDR3, cysteine through phenylalanine, is 16 amino acids long. The DNA shown is the 48-base CDR3, in frame from base 1. The germline V end is reduced by 5 bases and the J end by 4 bases; junction bases left unmatched: 11.

The source material was CD8+ T cells from PBMCs. This chain joins TRBV7-2 to TRBJ2-1, with 7 middle bases fitting TRBD1. This TCR derives from a human donor with Susac syndrome. The base sequence is TGTGCCAGCAGCCAAGATTCAGGGGGATTGTACAATGAGCAGTTCTTC. It translates as CASSQDSGGLYNEQFF.